This T cell receptor (beta chain) stems from a study of T-cell memory formation after mild COVID-19 (dated by TCRdb to the early 2020s). The study in broad terms: TCR sequence clusters from the two donors were largely donor specific. Longitudinal TCRalpha and TCRbeta repertoire sequencing tracked T-cell clones expanding and contracting after mild COVID-19 in two donors. The cohort comprised two young, previously healthy adult volunteers, one female and one male.

Ficoll-Paque density gradient centrifugation was the method used to isolate PBMCs. The germline V gene encodes CDR1 SGHTS and CDR2 YDEGEE. There are 14 amino acids in the CDR3, from cysteine to phenylalanine inclusive. Just CDR3 DNA is preserved here, 42 bases in frame from base 1. The V and J ends are trimmed by 2 bases and 3 bases, leaving 10 bases between them. Sequencing relied on an Illumina NovaSeq 6000. TCRalpha and TCRbeta cDNA libraries were constructed by 5'RACE with constant-segment primers, with sample barcodes and unique molecular identifiers being introduced. Trizol reagent was used to extract RNA from every sample. Library amplification was performed in two PCR steps, and a second sample barcode and Illumina TruSeq adapters were introduced in the second step. Sequencing of libraries was performed on an Illumina NovaSeq with 2 x 150 bp paired-end reads. From the authors' description of their analysis: The reads were demultiplexed and collapsed into UMI-guided consensus sequences using migec v1.2.7. Using mixcr v2.1.11, the UMI consensuses were aligned to TRA and TRB V and J templates and assembled into clonotypes. A clonotype was counted as expanded or contracted only if both edgeR and NoisET called the change significant, with noise models trained on biological replicates. For edgeR calls, the cutoffs were a false discovery rate-adjusted p below 0.01 and a log2 fold-change threshold of 1. As an exploratory analysis of dynamics, max-normalized trajectories of the 1000 most abundant clonotypes were examined by PCA with hierarchical clustering. Separately sequenced CD4+ and CD8+ repertoires were used to assign the CD4 or CD8 phenotype of responding clones. Using fastp trimming at Q25 and MiXCR clonotype assembly, TCRdb reanalyzed the public sequencing data and kept in-frame beta chains. Entries that share a CDR3 protein sequence are merged under the most common genes and DNA. The V and J calls, along with clone size, are taken from TCRdb and not from the paper's own processing. This sample is represented by about 150,000 distinct CDR3 sequences; roughly 13% of them were singletons. Jointly, the top ten make up approximately 3.4% of the sample.

Paper-wide results and their limitations: SARS-CoV-2 specificity of the second-wave clones peaking on day 37 was not confirmed. Only a couple of mild cases were covered by the study, and larger cohorts that include severe cases with pre-infection samples were considered necessary. From day 15 to 85, contracting clones showed balanced CD4/CD8 phenotypes, whereas a second wave of clones that expanded from day 15 to 37 leaned towards CD4+. Contracting CD4+ clones turned up mainly in the CM and EM memory subsets, whereas EMRA was where CD8+ clones were enriched. Some responding clones were found in pre-infection memory, which suggests that pre-existing cross-reactive memory T cells took part in the SARS-CoV-2 response.

This clonotype was observed a handful of times. What this receptor recognizes is not known. The sample holds no much larger clone one base away, and base qualities are not on file. Input material: PBMCs or a T cell subset sorted from them (not recorded which). This clonotype was obtained from a man aged 18 to 29 who had mild COVID-19 (a few samples of this study predate the infection). The sample titles of this study are shuffled in the database, so cell type and time point are left out; the donor was told from shared clones. The rearrangement joined TRBV5-8 to TRBJ2-3; the D region possibly corresponds to TRBD2 (5 bases align). The base sequence is TGTGCCAGCAGCTTATTCTCGGGAACAGATACGCAGTATTTT. This codes for CASSLFSGTDTQYF.